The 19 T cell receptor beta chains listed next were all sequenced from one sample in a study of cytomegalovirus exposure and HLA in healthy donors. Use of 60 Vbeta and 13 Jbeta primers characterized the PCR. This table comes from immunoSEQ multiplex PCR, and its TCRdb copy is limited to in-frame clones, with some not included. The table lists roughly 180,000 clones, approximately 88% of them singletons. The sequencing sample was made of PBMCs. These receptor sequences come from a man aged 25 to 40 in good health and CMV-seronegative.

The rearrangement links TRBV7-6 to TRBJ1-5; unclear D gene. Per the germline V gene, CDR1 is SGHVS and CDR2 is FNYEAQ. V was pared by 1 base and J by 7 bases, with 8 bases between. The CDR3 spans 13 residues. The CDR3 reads CASSLEPVQPQHF. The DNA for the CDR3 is TGTGCCAGCAGCTTAGAACCAGTACAGCCCCAGCATTTT.

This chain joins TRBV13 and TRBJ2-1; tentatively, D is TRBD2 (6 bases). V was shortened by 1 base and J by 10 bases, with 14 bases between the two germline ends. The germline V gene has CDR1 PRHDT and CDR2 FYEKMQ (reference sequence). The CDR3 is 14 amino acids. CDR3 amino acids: CASSLVLRAGEQFF. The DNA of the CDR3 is TGTGCCAGCAGCTTAGTTCTCCGGGCGGGGGAGCAGTTCTTC.

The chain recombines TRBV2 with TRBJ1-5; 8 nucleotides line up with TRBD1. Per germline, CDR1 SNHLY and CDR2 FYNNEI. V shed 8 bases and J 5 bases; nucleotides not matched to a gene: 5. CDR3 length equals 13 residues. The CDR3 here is CASGGQGDQPQHF. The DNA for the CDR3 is TGTGCCAGCGGCGGACAGGGTGATCAGCCCCAGCATTTT.

CDR3 sequence reads: CASSQRLGQGYEQYF. The CDR3 bases are TGCGCCAGCAGCCAACGGCTGGGACAGGGTTACGAGCAGTACTTC. The chain employs TRBV5-1 and TRBJ2-7; TRBD1 agrees at 9 bases. The J segment lost 4 bases and the V segment lost 4 bases, leaving 9 bases of the junction unmatched. The CDR3 is 15 amino acids. From germline, CDR1 is SGHRS and CDR2 YFSETQ.

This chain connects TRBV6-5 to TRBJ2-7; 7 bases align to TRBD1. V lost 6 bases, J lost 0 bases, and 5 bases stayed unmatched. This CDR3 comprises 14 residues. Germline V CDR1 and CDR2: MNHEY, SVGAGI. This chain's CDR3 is CASRRTGSSYEQYF. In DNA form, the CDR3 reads TGTGCCAGCAGGAGGACAGGAAGCTCCTACGAGCAGTACTTC.

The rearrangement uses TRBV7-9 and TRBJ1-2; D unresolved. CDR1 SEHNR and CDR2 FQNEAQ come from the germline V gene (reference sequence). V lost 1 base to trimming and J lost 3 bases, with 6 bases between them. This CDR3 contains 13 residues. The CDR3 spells CASSLEADYGYTF. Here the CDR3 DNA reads TGTGCCAGCAGCTTAGAAGCGGACTATGGCTACACCTTC.

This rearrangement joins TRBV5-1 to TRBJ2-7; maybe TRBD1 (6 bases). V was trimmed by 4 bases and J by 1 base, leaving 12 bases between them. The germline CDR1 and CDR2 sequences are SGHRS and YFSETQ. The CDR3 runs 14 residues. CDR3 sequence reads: CASSADSPSYEQYF. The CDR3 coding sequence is TGCGCCAGCAGCGCGGACAGTCCTTCCTACGAGCAGTACTTC.

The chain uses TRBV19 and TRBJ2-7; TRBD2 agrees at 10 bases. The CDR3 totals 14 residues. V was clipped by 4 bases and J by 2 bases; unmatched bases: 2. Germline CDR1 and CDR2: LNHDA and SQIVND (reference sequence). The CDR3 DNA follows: TGTGCCAGTAGTACCCTAGCGGGAGCCTACGAGCAGTACTTC. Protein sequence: CASSTLAGAYEQYF.

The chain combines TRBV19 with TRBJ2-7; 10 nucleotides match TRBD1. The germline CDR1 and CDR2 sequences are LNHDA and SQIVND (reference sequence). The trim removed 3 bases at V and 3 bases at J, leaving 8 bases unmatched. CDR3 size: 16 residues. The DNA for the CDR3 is TGTGCCAGTAGTATCCGTAGTAGGACAGGGGGCTACGAGCAGTACTTC. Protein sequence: CASSIRSRTGGYEQYF.

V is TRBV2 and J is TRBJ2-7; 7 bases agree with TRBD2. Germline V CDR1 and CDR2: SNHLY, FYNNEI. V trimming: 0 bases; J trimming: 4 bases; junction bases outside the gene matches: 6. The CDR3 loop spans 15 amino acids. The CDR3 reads CASSEARLAPYEQYF. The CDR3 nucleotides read TGTGCCAGCAGTGAAGCGCGACTAGCACCATACGAGCAGTACTTC.

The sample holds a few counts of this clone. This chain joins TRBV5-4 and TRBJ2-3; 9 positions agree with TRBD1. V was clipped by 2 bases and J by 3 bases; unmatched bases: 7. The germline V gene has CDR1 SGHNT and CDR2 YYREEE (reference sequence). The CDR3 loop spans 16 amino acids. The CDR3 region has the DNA TGTGCCAGCAGCTTTGGGGACAGGGTACGGACAGATACGCAGTATTTT. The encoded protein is CASSFGDRVRTDTQYF.

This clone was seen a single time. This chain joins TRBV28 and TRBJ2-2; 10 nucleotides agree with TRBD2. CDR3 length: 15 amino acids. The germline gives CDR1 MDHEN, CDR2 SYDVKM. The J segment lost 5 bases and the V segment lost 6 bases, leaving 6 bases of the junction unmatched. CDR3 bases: TGTGCCAGCAGGGAGCGGGGGGGCCGGACCGGGGAGCTGTTTTTT. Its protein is CASRERGGRTGELFF.

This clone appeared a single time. CDR3 amino acids: CASSMPLLAGGLTGELFF. The DNA for the CDR3 is TGTGCCAGTAGTATGCCCCTATTGGCGGGGGGGCTCACCGGGGAGCTGTTTTTT. The chain uses TRBV19 and TRBJ2-2; 9 positions agree with TRBD2. Germline CDR1 reads LNHDA; CDR2 reads SQIVND (reference sequence). The CDR3 has 18 amino acids. Trimming took 3 bases from V and 4 from J; bases not matched to a gene: 12.

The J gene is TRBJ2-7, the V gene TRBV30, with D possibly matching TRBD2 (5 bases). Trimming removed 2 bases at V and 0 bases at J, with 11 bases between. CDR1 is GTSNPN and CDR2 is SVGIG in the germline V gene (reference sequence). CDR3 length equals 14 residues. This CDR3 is CAWSRGPSSYEQYF. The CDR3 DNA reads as TGTGCCTGGAGTCGAGGGCCCAGCTCCTACGAGCAGTACTTC. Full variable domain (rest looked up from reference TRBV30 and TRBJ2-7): SQTIHQWPATLVQPVGSPLSLECTVEGTSNPNLYWYRQAAGRGLQLLFYSVGIGQISSEVPQNLSASRPQDRQFILSSKKLLLSDSGFYLCAWSRGPSSYEQYFGPGTRLTVT.

The CDR3: CASSLGQVNQPQHF. CDR3 nucleotide sequence: TGTGCCAGCAGCTTAGGACAGGTTAATCAGCCCCAGCATTTT. The V call is TRBV7-2, the J call TRBJ1-5; TRBD1 might be the D (6 bases). Per germline, CDR1 SGHTA and CDR2 FQGNSA. V lost 1 base, J lost 4 bases, and 8 bases lay in between. CDR3 size: 14 residues.

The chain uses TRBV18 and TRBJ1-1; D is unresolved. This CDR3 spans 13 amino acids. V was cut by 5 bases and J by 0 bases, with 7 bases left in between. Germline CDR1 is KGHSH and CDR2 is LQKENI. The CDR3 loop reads CASSSEMNTEAFF. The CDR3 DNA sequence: TGTGCCAGCTCATCAGAAATGAACACTGAAGCTTTCTTT.

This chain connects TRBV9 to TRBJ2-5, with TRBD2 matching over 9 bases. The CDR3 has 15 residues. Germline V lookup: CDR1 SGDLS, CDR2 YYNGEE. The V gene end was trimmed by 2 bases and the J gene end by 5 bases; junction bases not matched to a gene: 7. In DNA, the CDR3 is TGTGCCAGCAGCGTGGGTGTCCTAGCGGGGGAGACCCAGTACTTC. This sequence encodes CASSVGVLAGETQYF.

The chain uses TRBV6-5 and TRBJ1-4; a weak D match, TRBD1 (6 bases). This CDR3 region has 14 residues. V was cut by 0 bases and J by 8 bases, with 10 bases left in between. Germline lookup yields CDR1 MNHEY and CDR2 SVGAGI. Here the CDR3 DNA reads TGTGCCAGCAGTTACTCGGGGGCTAGGGAAAAACTGTTTTTT. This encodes CASSYSGAREKLFF.

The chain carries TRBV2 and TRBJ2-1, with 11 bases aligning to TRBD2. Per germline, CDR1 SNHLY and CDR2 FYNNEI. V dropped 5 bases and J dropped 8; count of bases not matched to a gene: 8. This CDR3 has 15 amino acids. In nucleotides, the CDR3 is TGTGCCAGCAGTATTAGCGGGAGGGGAAAGGATGAGCAGTTCTTC. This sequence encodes CASSISGRGKDEQFF.